The 23 T cell receptor beta chains presented below share a single source sample, sequenced in a study of T cell responses to AZD1222 COVID-19 vaccine. The assay was immunoSEQ multiplex PCR, and TCRdb's table has in-frame clones only and misses some. The table lists nearly 90,000 clones, 89% of them singletons. The specimen was peripheral blood, collected 28 days after the second AZD1222 dose. Source of these receptors: an adult who received the AZD1222 COVID-19 vaccine.

The gene calls are TRBV19 and TRBJ2-1; weak D call: TRBD2 (6 bases). Deletions cut 3 bases from V and 5 bases from J, with 14 bases between. CDR3 length equals 15 residues. The V gene's germline CDR1 is LNHDA and CDR2 SQIVND (reference sequence). Here the CDR3 reads CASSMGLARNNEQFF. The CDR3 DNA reads as TGTGCCAGTAGTATGGGGCTAGCGAGGAACAATGAGCAGTTCTTC.

J is TRBJ2-7 and V is TRBV7-9, with D possibly TRBD1 on 5 matching bases. CDR1 SEHNR and CDR2 FQNEAQ come from the germline V gene (reference sequence). V was clipped by 4 bases and J by 0 bases, with 7 bases between them. There are 13 residues in the CDR3. This CDR3 is CASSSDSSYEQYF. DNA of the CDR3: TGTGCCAGCAGCTCTGACAGCTCCTACGAGCAGTACTTC.

This chain joins TRBV11-2 and TRBJ1-1; D unclear. The CDR3 consists of 13 residues. Germline CDR1 and CDR2: SGHAT and FQNNGV. The V end was cut by 2 bases, the J end by 1 base, with 5 bases between. The CDR3 spells CASSLTTNTEAFF. The CDR3 nucleotides are TGTGCCAGCAGCTTAACTACGAACACTGAAGCTTTCTTT.

The chain uses TRBV19 and TRBJ1-6, with 8 bases fitting TRBD1. The CDR3 sequence is 15 residues long. V gave up 8 bases and J gave up 0 bases; unmatched junction bases: 3. Germline V gene data show CDR1 as LNHDA and CDR2 as SQIVND (reference sequence). CDR3 protein: CASGTGGSYNSPLHF. The CDR3 DNA is TGTGCCAGTGGCACAGGGGGCTCCTATAATTCACCCCTCCACTTT.

The chain joins TRBV19 to TRBJ1-6; D is possibly TRBD1 (5 bases). CDR1 is LNHDA, CDR2 SQIVND, per germline (reference sequence). The CDR3 contains 13 residues. Trimming pared 6 bases from V and 10 bases from J, leaving 13 bases between. CDR3 coding DNA: TGTGCCAGTAGGGTCTCTGAGGGGTCACCCCTCCACTTT. This encodes CASRVSEGSPLHF. Full variable domain (missing parts from reference TRBV19 and TRBJ1-6): DGGITQSPKYLFRKEGQNVTLSCEQNLNHDAMYWYRQDPGQGLRLIYYSQIVNDFQKGDIAEGYSVSREKKESFPLTVTSAQKNPTAFYLCASRVSEGSPLHFGNGTRLTVT.

The genes are TRBV9 and TRBJ2-1; D is ambiguous. Germline CDR1 SGDLS, CDR2 YYNGEE. The CDR3 totals 14 residues. Trimming removed 4 bases from V and 9 bases from J, with 17 bases in between. The CDR3 loop reads CASSPWPTTPEQFF. The CDR3 coding sequence is TGTGCCAGCAGCCCTTGGCCAACTACGCCTGAGCAGTTCTTC.

In its sample, this clone was seen once. The rearrangement uses TRBV6-5 and TRBJ2-2, with D unresolved. This CDR3 has 14 amino acids. The V end lost 1 base, the J end lost 7 bases, and 10 bases lay between the germline ends. Germline lookup yields CDR1 MNHEY and CDR2 SVGAGI. The CDR3 nucleotides are TGTGCCAGCAGTTACTATAGGGTGGTCGGGGAGCTGTTTTTT. Protein: CASSYYRVVGELFF.

The chain combines TRBV6-1 with TRBJ2-3, with 14 bases aligning to TRBD2. The CDR3 is made up of 17 amino acids. Germline assignment: CDR1 MNHNS and CDR2 SASEGT. The V and J ends lost 3 bases and 6 bases, in that order; junction bases with no gene match: 8. CDR3 coding DNA: TGTGCCAGCAGTGATCCCGGACTAGCGGGGGGCGTGGATACGCAGTATTTT. This sequence encodes CASSDPGLAGGVDTQYF.

The V and J genes are TRBV3-1 (or the pseudogene TRBV3-2) and TRBJ1-2; D might be TRBD1 (5 bases). The CDR3 length is 15 residues. Trimming took off 1 base at V and 5 bases at J, with 14 bases between the two ends. CDR1 LGHDT and CDR2 YNNKEL come from the germline V gene (reference sequence). The CDR3 protein is CASSQGPDGGYGYTF. The CDR3 coding sequence is TGTGCCAGCAGCCAAGGGCCAGACGGGGGGTATGGCTACACCTTC.

The chain combines TRBV19 with TRBJ1-1, with 7 positions matching TRBD1. Germline loops: CDR1 LNHDA, CDR2 SQIVND (reference sequence). CDR3 length: 12 amino acids. The V and J ends lost 8 bases and 8 bases, in that order; junction bases with no gene match: 8. CDR3 sequence: CASWGRGLEAFF. As DNA, the CDR3 is TGTGCCAGTTGGGGCAGGGGGTTGGAAGCTTTCTTT.

The chain is built from TRBV29-1 and TRBJ2-3; 13 bases map to TRBD2. Trimming cost V 6 bases and J 6 bases; bases outside gene matches: 9. Germline values: CDR1 SQVTM, CDR2 ANQGSEA. CDR3 length: 15 amino acids. DNA of the CDR3: TGCAGCGTCGCAGGACTAGCGGGGGTTCGGGATACGCAGTATTTT. The encoded protein is CSVAGLAGVRDTQYF.

In its sample, this clone was seen a few times. The V gene is TRBV2, the J gene TRBJ2-7; the D gene is possibly TRBD1 (6 bases). V lost 6 bases and J lost 2, with 20 bases in between. CDR3 length: 16 residues. Germline-derived CDR1 and CDR2 are SNHLY and FYNNEI. CDR3: CASRTVDSQSTYEQYF. The CDR3 DNA sequence: TGTGCCAGCAGGACCGTGGACAGTCAATCTACCTACGAGCAGTACTTC.

The rearrangement links TRBV5-1 to TRBJ2-3; 9 nucleotides match TRBD1. Germline V gives CDR1 SGHRS, CDR2 YFSETQ. The V gene end was trimmed by 3 bases and the J gene end by 5 bases; junction bases not matched to a gene: 4. The CDR3 is made up of 14 amino acids. CDR3 region: CASSSGQGRDTQYF. CDR3 nucleotides: TGCGCCAGCAGCTCGGGACAGGGTAGAGATACGCAGTATTTT.

This chain joins TRBV5-1 and TRBJ2-2; perhaps TRBD2 as D (6 bases). The V gene lost 5 bases and the J gene lost 3 bases, with 11 bases spanning the gap. The CDR3 is 14 amino acids. Germline-derived CDR1 and CDR2 are SGHRS and YFSETQ. The CDR3 is CASSIGDYTGELFF. In DNA, the CDR3 is TGCGCCAGCAGTATAGGGGACTACACCGGGGAGCTGTTTTTT.

The chain employs TRBV4-3 and TRBJ1-3; D call uncertain. Trimming took off 0 bases at V and 2 bases at J, with 11 bases between the two ends. This CDR3 is built from 16 residues. Germline V gene sequence: CDR1 LGHNA, CDR2 YSLEER. CDR3 region: CASSQDWQLTGNTIYF. CDR3 in DNA: TGCGCCAGCAGCCAAGATTGGCAGTTGACTGGAAACACCATATATTTT.

The V and J genes are TRBV7-8 and TRBJ1-3; the D is unclear. Germline assignment: CDR1 SGHVS and CDR2 FQNEAQ. This CDR3 is built from 15 residues. The V gene lost 1 base and the J gene lost 0 bases, with 7 bases spanning the gap. The CDR3, as DNA: TGTGCCAGCAGCTTAGGGCCCAGCTCTGGAAACACCATATATTTT. Translating it yields CASSLGPSSGNTIYF.

The chain uses TRBV7-6 and TRBJ2-3, with D tentatively TRBD1 or TRBD2 (6 bases each). Germline-derived CDR1 and CDR2 are SGHVS and FNYEAQ. Trimming left V 1 base short and J 2 bases short, with 10 bases between. The CDR3 has 15 residues. As DNA, the CDR3 is TGTGCCAGCAGCTTAGATTGGGGGGCCACAGATACGCAGTATTTT. Translation: CASSLDWGATDTQYF.

V is TRBV12-3 or TRBV12-4 and J is TRBJ2-2; no reliable D call. CDR3 length equals 13 residues. V dropped 7 bases and J dropped 7 bases, with 13 bases sitting between them. CDR3 bases: TGTGCCAGCACCCCTCGATCTTTCGGGGAGCTGTTTTTT. Amino acids: CASTPRSFGELFF.

The genes are TRBV3-1 (or the pseudogene TRBV3-2) and TRBJ1-2; a weak D match, TRBD1 (6 bases). V gave up 4 bases and J gave up 3 bases, with 12 bases separating them. Per germline, CDR1 LGHDT and CDR2 YNNKEL (reference sequence). The CDR3 has 14 amino acids. The CDR3 protein is CASSRQGSYYGYTF. CDR3 DNA: TGTGCCAGCAGCCGGCAGGGGAGTTACTATGGCTACACCTTC.

The rearrangement joins TRBV7-3 to TRBJ2-5; tentatively, D is TRBD2 (5 bases). Germline CDR1 reads SGHTA; CDR2 reads FQGTGA. Trimming removed 7 bases from V and 3 bases from J, with 24 bases in between. This CDR3 has 17 amino acids. Here the CDR3 DNA reads TGTGCCAGCAATAGTAAGAGAGCCGGACTGTTTGAAGAGACCCAGTACTTC. It yields the protein CASNSKRAGLFEETQYF.

The V and J genes are TRBV20-1 and TRBJ2-4; D is perhaps TRBD1 or TRBD2 (5 bases each). The germline CDR1 and CDR2 sequences are DFQATT and SNEGSKA (reference sequence). This CDR3 has 16 residues. Deletions cut 3 bases from V and 6 bases from J, with 21 bases between. CDR3: CSASPLVGTELNIQYF. DNA for the CDR3: TGCAGTGCTAGTCCTCTCGTGGGGACGGAACTAAACATTCAGTACTTC.

V gene TRBV18 combines with J gene TRBJ1-2, with TRBD1 matching 9 bases. The germline CDR1 and CDR2 sequences are KGHSH and LQKENI. The V and J ends lost 1 base and 4 bases, in that order; junction bases with no gene match: 7. There are 16 residues in the CDR3. The CDR3 DNA sequence: TGTGCCAGCTCACCACTTAAGGACAGGGGAGTCTATGGCTACACCTTC. This gives the protein CASSPLKDRGVYGYTF.

The CDR3 spells CASSEVGSSEQYF. In DNA form, the CDR3 reads TGTGCCAGCAGTGAAGTAGGGAGTTCCGAGCAGTACTTC. This chain links TRBV2 with TRBJ2-7; the D gene is possibly TRBD2 (5 bases). Trimming cost V 1 base and J 6 bases, with 10 bases left between them. This CDR3 is 13 amino acids long. Per the germline V gene, CDR1 is SNHLY and CDR2 is FYNNEI.